These 25 T cell receptor beta chains originate from one sample sequenced in a study of blood T cell repertoires in COVID-19. Profiled with immunoSEQ multiplex PCR; TCRdb holds only in-frame clones, not every one. Among under 50,000 clones listed, about nine tenths were seen once. What was sequenced was peripheral blood. These receptors came from a human donor in a cohort sampled during active COVID-19.

The J gene is TRBJ2-4, the V gene TRBV3-1 (or the pseudogene TRBV3-2); 14 bases are shared with TRBD2. Germline CDR1 LGHDT, CDR2 YNNKEL (reference sequence). CDR3 size: 22 residues. The V and J ends lost 0 bases and 3 bases, in that order; junction bases with no gene match: 16. The CDR3 reads CASSQDLPGLAGEWISKNIQYF. CDR3 sequence (DNA): TGTGCCAGCAGCCAAGATCTCCCGGGACTAGCGGGAGAGTGGATAAGCAAAAACATTCAGTACTTC.

The chain uses TRBV7-3 and TRBJ2-3; TRBD2 matches 8 bases. Germline loops: CDR1 SGHTA, CDR2 FQGTGA. The CDR3 extends over 15 amino acids. The trim removed 3 bases at V and 3 bases at J, leaving 5 bases unmatched. DNA of the CDR3: TGTGCCAGCAGCTTCGCGCGGGGGGATACAGATACGCAGTATTTT. Translation gives CASSFARGDTDTQYF.

The chain employs TRBV7-9 and TRBJ2-5; 7 bases match TRBD2. Trimming at V came to 5 bases and at J to 5 bases, leaving 8 bases not matched to a gene. Germline V CDR1 and CDR2: SEHNR, FQNEAQ (reference sequence). CDR3 size: 14 residues. DNA for the CDR3: TGTGCCAGCAGCCTTAGCGGGTTAGGCGAGACCCAGTACTTC. Amino acid sequence: CASSLSGLGETQYF.

V gene TRBV6-4 combines with J gene TRBJ2-3; D call uncertain. Trimming removed 0 bases at V and 14 bases at J, with 9 bases between. The CDR3 loop spans 11 amino acids. The germline CDR1 and CDR2 sequences are MRHNA and SNTAGT. The CDR3 region is CASSDSIVLYF. CDR3 in DNA: TGTGCCAGCAGTGACTCAATAGTTCTGTATTTT.

This rearrangement joins TRBV12-3 or TRBV12-4 to TRBJ1-1; perhaps TRBD1 as D (5 bases). Trimming pared 6 bases from V and 0 bases from J, leaving 8 bases between. The length of the CDR3 is 13 residues. CDR3 DNA: TGTGCCAGCAGAATCAGGGTGAACACTGAAGCTTTCTTT. It yields the protein CASRIRVNTEAFF.

V is TRBV2 and J is TRBJ1-2; no firm D call. V was cut by 6 bases and J by 9 bases, with 17 bases left in between. Germline V CDR1 and CDR2: SNHLY, FYNNEI. This CDR3 is built from 13 residues. The CDR3 nucleotides read TGTGCCAGCAGCTCCCGGGGTCAACTCAGCTACACCTTC. Encoded protein: CASSSRGQLSYTF.

This rearrangement joins TRBV18 to TRBJ2-5; D is perhaps TRBD1 (6 bases). Germline V CDR1 and CDR2: KGHSH, LQKENI. Trimming stripped 2 bases from V and 5 bases from J, with 15 bases between. This CDR3 comprises 15 residues. The CDR3 loop is CASSPRKGEGETQYF. DNA for the CDR3: TGTGCCAGCTCACCAAGAAAGGGGGAAGGCGAGACCCAGTACTTC.

The chain recombines TRBV5-8 with TRBJ1-5; 8 nucleotides align to TRBD1. The CDR3 totals 16 residues. Trimming at V came to 4 bases and at J to 5 bases, leaving 11 bases not matched to a gene. Germline CDR1 reads SGHTS; CDR2 reads YDEGEE. CDR3 nucleotide sequence: TGTGCCAGCAGCCTTAAACAGGGGGTGAAGGATCAGCCCCAGCATTTT. The encoded protein is CASSLKQGVKDQPQHF. Full variable domain (missing parts from reference TRBV5-8 and TRBJ1-5): EAGVTQSPTHLIKTRGQQATLRCSPISGHTSVYWYQQALGLGLQFLLWYDEGEERNRGNFPPRFSGRQFPNYSSELNVNALELEDSALYLCASSLKQGVKDQPQHFGDGTRLSIL.

The chain carries TRBV5-1 and TRBJ2-5; TRBD2 matches at 12 bases. The V and J ends lost 4 bases and 5 bases, in that order; junction bases with no gene match: 6. CDR1 and CDR2 (germline): SGHRS, YFSETQ. The CDR3 extends over 15 amino acids. In DNA form, the CDR3 reads TGCGCCAGCAGCCCACTAGCGGGGGGCCGGGAGACCCAGTACTTC. It is translated as CASSPLAGGRETQYF.

The chain uses TRBV5-1 and TRBJ2-7, with TRBD1 matching over 7 bases. CDR3 length: 15 amino acids. CDR1 and CDR2 (germline): SGHRS, YFSETQ. V dropped 0 bases and J dropped 6; count of bases not matched to a gene: 9. CDR3 DNA sequence: TGCGCCAGCAGCTTGGCCAACAGGGGTCGATTCGAGCAGTACTTC. Translated, it gives CASSLANRGRFEQYF.

This clone turned up a few times. V usage is TRBV6-2 or TRBV6-3 and J usage is TRBJ2-7; 12 bases align to TRBD2. The J segment lost 2 bases and the V segment lost 2 bases, leaving 1 base of the junction unmatched. The CDR3 runs to 15 residues. Germline V gene lookup returns CDR1 MNHEY and CDR2 SVGEGT. As DNA, the CDR3 is TGTGCCAGCAGTTACCGGACTAGCGGGACCTACGAGCAGTACTTC. This translates into CASSYRTSGTYEQYF.

The genes are TRBV3-1 (or the pseudogene TRBV3-2) and TRBJ1-1; 7 bases are shared with TRBD1. The CDR3 consists of 13 residues. From germline, CDR1 is LGHDT and CDR2 YNNKEL (reference sequence). After removal of 5 bases from V and 5 bases from J, the junction contained 5 bases not matched to a gene. The CDR3 reads CASSKQGRTEAFF. The CDR3 nucleotides read TGTGCCAGCAGCAAACAGGGGCGGACTGAAGCTTTCTTT.

V usage is TRBV30 and J usage is TRBJ2-5, with D possibly matching TRBD1 (8 bases). V was trimmed by 5 bases and J by 6 bases, leaving 16 bases between them. Germline CDR1 is GTSNPN and CDR2 is SVGIG (reference sequence). This CDR3 has 13 residues. The CDR3 sequence: CAWGGDRRKTQYF. The DNA of the CDR3 is TGTGCCTGGGGGGGGGACAGGAGGAAGACCCAGTACTTC.

The chain carries TRBV5-5 and TRBJ1-3, with a tentative D call TRBD1 (5 bases). CDR1 and CDR2 from the germline V gene are SGHKS and YYEKEE (reference sequence). V was pared by 4 bases and J by 2 bases, with 10 bases between. This CDR3 comprises 14 residues. CDR3 amino acids: CASSAGKAGNTIYF. CDR3 nucleotides: TGTGCCAGCAGCGCAGGGAAAGCTGGAAACACCATATATTTT.

The rearrangement joins TRBV28 to TRBJ2-7, with a possible D match to TRBD1 (7 bases). Trimming cost V 6 bases and J 2 bases, with 17 bases left between them. The CDR3 sequence is 15 residues long. Per the germline V gene, CDR1 is MDHEN and CDR2 is SYDVKM. CDR3 nucleotides: TGTGCCAGCAGACAGCGACAGGGAGGACCCTACGAGCAGTACTTC. It codes for CASRQRQGGPYEQYF.

This clone was recorded only once. The chain has TRBV19 and TRBJ2-4; D might be TRBD1 (5 bases). Germline assignment: CDR1 LNHDA and CDR2 SQIVND (reference sequence). With 1 base removed from V and 4 bases from J, the gap between germline ends came to 20 bases. This CDR3 comprises 18 residues. CDR3 nucleotides: TGTGCCAGTAGTATAGGTGTCAGGTCAAGGGGTTGGAAAAACATTCAGTACTTC. Translation: CASSIGVRSRGWKNIQYF.

This sequence joins TRBV7-8 and TRBJ2-1; D is ambiguous. Trimming shortened V by 0 bases and J by 4 bases, and 13 bases separated the two germline ends. The V gene's germline CDR1 is SGHVS and CDR2 FQNEAQ. There are 16 residues in the CDR3. The CDR3 sequence: CASSLARTVRYNEQFF. Written as DNA, the CDR3 is TGTGCCAGCAGCTTAGCTAGAACAGTTCGATACAATGAGCAGTTCTTC.

This clone appeared a few times. The V and J genes are TRBV5-4 and TRBJ2-2; the match to TRBD2 covers 11 bases. CDR1 and CDR2 (germline): SGHNT, YYREEE (reference sequence). The CDR3 totals 17 residues. V shed 7 bases and J 1 base; nucleotides not matched to a gene: 9. The CDR3 protein is CASAPTSGIKNTGELFF. CDR3 sequence (DNA): TGTGCCAGCGCCCCGACTAGCGGGATTAAGAACACCGGGGAGCTGTTTTTT.

This clone is a singleton in its sample. The V and J genes are TRBV25-1 and TRBJ2-7; a possible D gene is TRBD1 (6 bases). In germline, CDR1 is MGHDK, CDR2 SYGVNS. CDR3 length: 12 residues. With 5 bases removed from V and 5 bases from J, the gap between germline ends came to 10 bases. DNA of the CDR3: TGTGCCAGCAGTAAGACAGGCCACGAGCAGTACTTC. As protein: CASSKTGHEQYF.

This chain joins TRBV5-1 and TRBJ1-2; D ambiguous. The germline V and J ends were trimmed by 0 bases and 6 bases, with 6 bases remaining between them. The CDR3 is made up of 12 amino acids. CDR1 is SGHRS and CDR2 is YFSETQ in the germline V gene. Written as DNA, the CDR3 is TGCGCCAGCAGCTTGGGTTCGGATGGCTACACCTTC. Its protein is CASSLGSDGYTF.

The chain combines TRBV5-1 with TRBJ2-1, with 8 bases identical to TRBD2. CDR1 is SGHRS and CDR2 is YFSETQ in the germline V gene. The CDR3 totals 17 residues. V trimming: 0 bases; J trimming: 1 base; junction bases outside the gene matches: 6. CDR3 nucleotide sequence: TGCGCCAGCAGCTTGGTTACGGGGGGGCTTTCCTACAATGAGCAGTTCTTC. Encoded protein: CASSLVTGGLSYNEQFF.

With respect to this clone: The DNA is omitted, as the CDR3 cannot be located on it reliably, and the CDR3 follows TCRdb's listing. CDR3 residues: CASSVAGGTREYF. The rearrangement joins TRBV12-3 or TRBV12-4 to TRBJ2-3; the table assigns TRBD2, which was not confirmed against the DNA. Ends included, the CDR3 has 13 residues.

V is TRBV10-3 and J is TRBJ2-1; 7 bases map to TRBD1. The CDR3 has 15 amino acids. Germline assignment: CDR1 ENHRY and CDR2 SYGVKD. J was trimmed by 5 bases and V by 7 bases; bases with no gene match: 11. The CDR3 nucleotides read TGTGCCATCACGAGAGGGGGCGTAGTTAACAATGAGCAGTTCTTC. Translation gives CAITRGGVVNNEQFF.

The gene calls are TRBV4-2 and TRBJ2-3; 8 bases agree with TRBD1. V was pared by 4 bases and J by 7 bases, with 7 bases of the junction left unmatched. Germline V gene lookup returns CDR1 LGHNA and CDR2 YNFKEQ. The length of the CDR3 is 14 residues. CDR3 loop: CASSPGQGRHTQYF. The CDR3 coding sequence is TGTGCCAGCAGCCCAGGACAGGGAAGGCATACGCAGTATTTT.

This chain uses TRBV4-1 with TRBJ1-6; D ambiguous. The ends were cut back, 1 base at V and 10 bases at J, with 11 bases in the middle. CDR3 length equals 14 residues. Germline lookup yields CDR1 MGHRA and CDR2 YSYEKL. The CDR3 DNA sequence: TGCGCCAGCAGCCAAGCAGTCAGAGGGTCACCCCTCCACTTT. It yields the protein CASSQAVRGSPLHF.